These 19 T cell receptor beta chains were all obtained from the same sample, sequenced in a study of beta chain features in type 1 diabetes. Study-wide points: For Type 1 diabetes patients, all four CD4+ subsets carried TCRB CDR3s that were moderately but significantly shorter.

Their target antigens are unknown. All of the isolated RNA was reverse transcribed, so expressed TCRB transcripts were sequenced. Generated by immunoSEQ multiplex PCR, the TCRdb table keeps only in-frame clones and is missing some. The table shows roughly 150,000 clones, with 9% occurring only once. The source material was central memory CD4+ T cells from blood. The receptors here all came from a woman in her twenties or thirties with type 1 diabetes.

This clone was counted a few times. The J gene is TRBJ2-1, the V gene TRBV7-9; 14 bases are shared with TRBD2. The CDR3 spans 16 residues. V lost 4 bases to trimming and J lost 8 bases; unmatched junction nucleotides: 7. Germline lookup yields CDR1 SEHNR and CDR2 FQNEAQ (reference sequence). In DNA, the CDR3 is TGTGCCAGCAGCTCGTCCGGGACTAGCGGGAGCTATGAGCAGTTCTTC. Translated: CASSSSGTSGSYEQFF.

This clone was seen a few times. The chain is built from TRBV18 and TRBJ2-7; TRBD1 is a possible D gene (6 bases). This CDR3 has 16 residues. The germline V gene encodes CDR1 KGHSH and CDR2 LQKENI. Trimming pared 4 bases from V and 9 bases from J, leaving 25 bases between. The CDR3 spells CASSQTGRDKQYRQYF. CDR3 nucleotides: TGTGCCAGCTCACAAACGGGCCGGGACAAACAATACCGGCAGTACTTC.

The chain joins TRBV14 to TRBJ1-2; D ambiguous. This CDR3 spans 13 amino acids. The germline V gene has CDR1 SGHDN and CDR2 FVKESK. V lost 0 bases to trimming and J lost 5 bases, with 7 bases between them. Here the CDR3 reads CASSQDKRYGYTF. CDR3 nucleotide sequence: TGTGCCAGCAGCCAAGATAAGCGTTATGGCTACACCTTC.

This chain links TRBV7-3 with TRBJ2-1, with a weak D call TRBD2 (5 bases). V was shortened by 2 bases and J by 7 bases, with 12 bases between the two germline ends. This CDR3 has 14 residues. Germline CDR1 is SGHTA and CDR2 is FQGTGA. In DNA form, the CDR3 reads TGTGCCAGCAGCTTAGGCGCTAGCCCTAATGAGCAGTTCTTC. Its translation is CASSLGASPNEQFF.

The chain uses TRBV10-3 and TRBJ2-1; TRBD2 agrees at 10 bases. Unmatched junction bases numbered 1, after V lost 7 bases and J lost 4 bases. CDR3 length: 13 amino acids. Germline CDR1 and CDR2: ENHRY and SYGVKD. The DNA of the CDR3 is TGTGCCATCACTAGCGGGAGTTACAATGAGCAGTTCTTC. Its translation: CAITSGSYNEQFF.

This clone was seen a single time. V is TRBV2 and J is TRBJ1-3, with D hard to call. The CDR3 sequence is 14 residues long. CDR1 is SNHLY, CDR2 FYNNEI, per germline. V lost 6 bases and J 0 bases, leaving 9 bases between the germline ends. The CDR3 reads CASRPVNSGNTIYF. CDR3 coding DNA: TGTGCCAGCAGGCCGGTCAACTCTGGAAACACCATATATTTT.

The chain links TRBV2 to TRBJ2-5; D might be TRBD1 (5 bases). Trimming took off 4 bases at V and 5 bases at J, with 11 bases between the two ends. CDR3 length: 13 amino acids. CDR1 is SNHLY, CDR2 FYNNEI, per germline. This chain's CDR3 is CASSVMNRETQYF. The CDR3 DNA sequence: TGTGCCAGCAGTGTTATGAACAGGGAGACCCAGTACTTC.

This clone occurred a few times. The V gene is TRBV30, the J gene TRBJ2-7, with 9 bases aligning to TRBD1. The CDR3 extends over 13 amino acids. CDR1 and CDR2 from the germline V gene are GTSNPN and SVGIG (reference sequence). V was pared by 8 bases and J by 3 bases, with 8 bases of the junction left unmatched. CDR3 sequence reads: CAVQGANGYEQYF. The CDR3 DNA reads TGTGCCGTACAGGGGGCGAACGGCTACGAGCAGTACTTC. Together with reference TRBV30 and TRBJ2-7, the CDR3 gives the full variable domain: SQTIHQWPATLVQPVGSPLSLECTVEGTSNPNLYWYRQAAGRGLQLLFYSVGIGQISSEVPQNLSASRPQDRQFILSSKKLLLSDSGFYLCAVQGANGYEQYFGPGTRLTVT.

CDR3 in amino acids: CAISRGQDGNTEAFF. CDR3 coding DNA: TGTGCCATCAGTCGCGGACAGGACGGGAACACTGAAGCTTTCTTT. The V and J genes are TRBV10-3 and TRBJ1-1; 7 bases are a match to TRBD1. Germline CDR1 ENHRY, CDR2 SYGVKD. The ends lost 5 bases at V and 1 base at J; junction bases unmatched: 7. The CDR3 covers 15 residues.

This sequence joins TRBV10-3 and TRBJ2-1; 8 bases agree with TRBD2. The V and J ends lost 4 bases and 4 bases, in that order; junction bases with no gene match: 6. The CDR3 length is 15 residues. The germline V gene has CDR1 ENHRY and CDR2 SYGVKD. This CDR3 is CAISGPTGGYNEQFF. DNA for the CDR3: TGTGCCATCAGTGGCCCCACGGGAGGGTACAATGAGCAGTTCTTC.

This chain uses TRBV19 with TRBJ2-1; 9 bases agree with TRBD2. The CDR3 totals 14 residues. The junction had 11 bases not matched to a gene; V was cut back by 8 bases and J by 9 bases. The V gene's germline CDR1 is LNHDA and CDR2 SQIVND (reference sequence). CDR3 nucleotides: TGTGCCAGTTCGGGGCTAGCGGGGATTGGTGAGCAGTTCTTC. As protein: CASSGLAGIGEQFF.

The chain links TRBV29-1 to TRBJ1-5, with 8 bases lining up with TRBD1. Germline V CDR1 and CDR2: SQVTM, ANQGSEA. The CDR3 consists of 14 residues. Trimming took 7 bases from V and 5 from J; bases not matched to a gene: 10. CDR3 sequence: CSDLQGGSYQPQHF. The CDR3, as DNA: TGCAGCGACCTACAGGGGGGATCATATCAGCCCCAGCATTTT.

This clone was found a few times. The genes are TRBV29-1 and TRBJ1-1, with D perhaps TRBD1 (5 bases). The germline V gene has CDR1 SQVTM and CDR2 ANQGSEA. V lost 4 bases and J lost 0, with 15 bases in between. This CDR3 comprises 15 residues. The CDR3 is CSVGGGQGVNTEAFF. CDR3 nucleotides: TGCAGCGTTGGGGGTGGGCAGGGCGTGAACACTGAAGCTTTCTTT.

The genes are TRBV7-9 and TRBJ2-5; 7 nucleotides line up with TRBD1. The J segment lost 4 bases and the V segment lost 1 base, leaving 6 bases of the junction unmatched. The CDR3 extends over 15 amino acids. Germline values: CDR1 SEHNR, CDR2 FQNEAQ (reference sequence). The CDR3 DNA reads TGTGCCAGCAGCTTAGGTAGGGGGCTCGGAGAGACCCAGTACTTC. This codes for CASSLGRGLGETQYF.

The V call is TRBV15, the J call TRBJ1-4, with TRBD1 identical over 8 bases. Germline CDR1 reads LNHNV; CDR2 reads YYDKDF (reference sequence). V lost 8 bases, J lost 6 bases, and 8 bases stayed unmatched. The CDR3 covers 14 residues. The CDR3 sequence is CATGGQGRDEKLFF. In DNA, the CDR3 is TGTGCCACCGGAGGACAGGGAAGAGATGAAAAACTGTTTTTT.

V gene TRBV9 combines with J gene TRBJ2-1, with 7 bases that match TRBD2. V was pared by 0 bases and J by 4 bases, with 10 bases of the junction left unmatched. Germline lookup yields CDR1 SGDLS and CDR2 YYNGEE. CDR3 length equals 17 residues. Here the CDR3 reads CASSVGSLAGAYNEQFF. The CDR3 DNA reads as TGTGCCAGCAGCGTAGGGTCTTTGGCGGGAGCGTACAATGAGCAGTTCTTC.

In this sample, this clone turned up a few times. The chain employs TRBV7-3 and TRBJ2-7; weak D call: TRBD1 (6 bases). Germline values: CDR1 SGHTA, CDR2 FQGTGA. Trimming stripped 5 bases from V and 1 base from J, with 15 bases between. The CDR3 contains 15 residues. CDR3 sequence reads: CASSATPGTSYEQYF. CDR3 coding DNA: TGTGCCAGCAGCGCAACCCCAGGGACATCCTACGAGCAGTACTTC.

V and J are TRBV28 and TRBJ2-5; 8 bases map to TRBD1. The J call may be wrong; the DNA end is better matched by TRBJ2-7. From germline, CDR1 is MDHEN and CDR2 SYDVKM. CDR3 length: 15 amino acids. The CDR3 loop is CASNQGQGGFYEQYF. The CDR3 DNA reads TGTGCCAGCAACCAAGGACAGGGCGGTTTCTACGAGCAGTACTTC.

In its sample, this clone was seen a few times. The V and J genes are TRBV2 and TRBJ2-5, with 7 nucleotides matching TRBD1. J was trimmed by 5 bases and V by 7 bases; bases with no gene match: 4. The germline V gene encodes CDR1 SNHLY and CDR2 FYNNEI. This CDR3 region has 12 residues. CDR3 sequence (DNA): TGTGCCAGCATAGGGACAGCCGAGACCCAGTACTTC. Translation gives CASIGTAETQYF.